This T cell receptor (beta chain) stems from a study of sequential checkpoint blockade in melanoma (dated by TCRdb to 2018 to 2020). Study-level background: In a 1:1 randomization, patients received either first-line nivolumab then ipilimumab (arm A) or ipilimumab then nivolumab (arm B). Maintenance nivolumab came after each of the two trial sequences.

The cysteine opens and the phenylalanine closes a CDR3 of 16 amino acids. Only the CDR3 DNA is retained, 48 bases long and in frame from the first base. V lost 4 bases and J lost 0 bases, and the count of bases not matched to a germline gene is 6. In the germline V gene (reference sequence), CDR1 corresponds to SEHNR and CDR2 to FQNEAQ. This clone was detected once. No cognate antigen has been identified for it. Base quality data are lacking; no much larger clone is found one base away. TCRbeta CDR3 regions were immunosequenced from genomic DNA with the immunoSEQ Assay. Genomic DNA was amplified by bias-controlled multiplex PCR before high-throughput sequencing. Per the source publication's procedure: To quantify the absolute abundance of each unique TCRbeta CDR3 region, the sequences were collapsed and filtered. Clonality was defined as 1 minus Pielou's evenness and was calculated using productive rearrangements only. Clones with significantly greater frequencies in on-treatment versus baseline samples were identified using a previously published method. This is the immuneACCESS table as TCRdb keeps it, with only in-frame sequences that have V and J called. A part of the clones is gone; compared with another copy, unresolved V genes explain less than half, and the rest is unexplained. V and J calls and clone size follow that table, whereas D and trimming were derived from the DNA. For this sample the table gives around 10,000 clones, of which 73% were detected only once. The ten biggest clones cover 36% of the sample.

The intended sense of this specimen's treatment or condition label: randomized to nivolumab then ipilimumab (arm A) or the reverse (arm B). None of the trial patients had been given prior DNA-damaging chemotherapy. A FACS Aria II flow cytometer was used to sort live CD3+CD8+ cells that were negative for CD19 and CD56 from thawed PBMCs. The samples were obtained from melanoma patients enrolled in CheckMate 064, an open-label, randomized phase II trial testing sequential checkpoint blockade. Peripheral blood mononuclear cells were collected by leukapheresis, purified with Ficoll-Paque, and frozen in human serum with around 10% DMSO. Purity of sorted blood CD3+CD8+ cells was verified at >98% immediately after sorting, followed by DNA extraction. General findings and caveats noted by the study authors: Validation of the response-prediction model combining TCR metrics and mutation burden is needed in larger, independent patient cohorts.

In this chain, TRBV7-9 is recombined with TRBJ1-3, with TRBD1 matching 7 junction bases. This specimen was CD8+ T cells sorted from blood (inferred from file names), taken from a patient given nivolumab and ipilimumab in sequence. This clonotype was sampled from a human donor with melanoma. The DNA sequence is TGTGCCAGCAGCTCGCGGGACAGCGGCTCTGGAAACACCATATATTTT. The translation is CASSSRDSGSGNTIYF.